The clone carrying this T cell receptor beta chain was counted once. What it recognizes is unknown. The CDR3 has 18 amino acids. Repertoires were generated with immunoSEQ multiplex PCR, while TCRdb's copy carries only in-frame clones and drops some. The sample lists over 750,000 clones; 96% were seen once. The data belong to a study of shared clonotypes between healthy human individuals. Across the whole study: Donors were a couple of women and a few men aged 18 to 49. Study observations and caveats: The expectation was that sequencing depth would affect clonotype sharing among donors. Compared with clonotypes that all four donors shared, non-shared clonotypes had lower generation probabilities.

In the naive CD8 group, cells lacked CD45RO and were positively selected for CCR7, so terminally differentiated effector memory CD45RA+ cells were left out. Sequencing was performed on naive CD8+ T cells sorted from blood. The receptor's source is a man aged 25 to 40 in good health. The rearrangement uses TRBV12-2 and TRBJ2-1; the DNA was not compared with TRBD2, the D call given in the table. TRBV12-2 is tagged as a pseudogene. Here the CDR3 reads CASRLASRREGPRNEQFF. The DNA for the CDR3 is TGTGCAAGTCGCTTAGCAAGTAGGCGGGAGGGCCCGAGGAATGAGCAGTTCTTC.